The clone carrying this T cell receptor (beta chain) has just a few counts. Its antigen is currently unknown. The data are from a study of beta chain features in type 1 diabetes. Points from the study as a whole: Patients with Type 1 diabetes showed moderately but significantly shorter TCRB CDR3s in all four CD4+ subsets.

The V end lost 4 bases, the J end lost 2 bases, and 18 bases lay between the germline ends. The CDR3 is 16 amino acids. Germline values: CDR1 SGDLS, CDR2 YYNGEE. It was via CD45RO/CCR7/CD25/CD127/CD95/CD27 that CD4+ naive, central memory, regulatory and stem cell-like memory cells were sorted. Expressed TCRB transcripts were sequenced, since all the RNA that had been isolated was reverse transcribed. Naive, central memory and regulatory T cell samples yielded about 3.57 million reads on average. The protocol was immunoSEQ multiplex PCR, while the TCRdb copy is restricted to in-frame clones and leaves out a portion. Of roughly 610,000 clones listed, about 16% are singletons.

The chain links TRBV9 to TRBJ1-2; D unresolved. Material for sequencing was naive CD4+ T cells from blood. The origin of this receptor is a man younger than 30 in good health. Here the CDR3 reads CASSLQALHFNYGYTF. CDR3 in DNA: TGTGCCAGCAGCCTCCAGGCTCTTCATTTCAACTATGGCTACACCTTC.